This T cell receptor (beta chain) emerged from a study of T cell changes during pregnancy in multiple sclerosis (dated by TCRdb to between 2018 and 2021). With regard to the full study: The study looked at changes in the T cell repertoire across pregnancy in women with multiple sclerosis.

The library relied on the immunoSEQ multiplex PCR assay. This is the immuneACCESS table as TCRdb keeps it, with only in-frame sequences that have V and J called. A part of the clones is gone; compared with another copy, unresolved V genes explain less than half, and the rest is unexplained. For this sample the table gives over 45,000 clones, of which around 90% were detected only once. 1.3% to 1.5% of the sample is held by the ten biggest clonotypes. On this clone itself: This receptor's antigen is unknown. No base quality values were provided; no much bigger clone lies one nucleotide off.

Trimming removed 1 base from V and 4 bases from J; the gene matches leave 3 bases unexplained. The CDR3 runs 14 amino acids, cysteine and phenylalanine included. Of all the DNA, just the CDR3 is kept, 42 bases in frame from base 1. The germline V gene yields SGHAT for CDR1 and FQNNGV for CDR2. Specimen: peripheral blood, collected in the first trimester of pregnancy. Recombination linked TRBV11-2 to TRBJ1-2; 7 middle bases align to TRBD1. The receptor comes from a female donor in good health, enrolled as a control in a pregnancy study. For the CDR3, the sequence is CASSLAQGIYGYTF. The DNA sequence follows: TGTGCCAGCAGCTTAGCACAGGGGATCTATGGCTACACCTTC.